In this sample, the clone carrying this T cell receptor beta chain turned up many times. Time point of the sample: longitudinal time-point 2. V lost 4 bases, J lost 1 base, and 16 bases lay in between. The CDR3 covers 16 residues. Germline V lookup: CDR1 SGHRS, CDR2 YFSETQ. The sample is drawn from a study of neurological immune-mediated disorders. TCRdb independently ran MiXCR on the 5' RACE reads; one entry per CDR3 protein. This sample yields 81,000 or so distinct CDR3 sequences, of which 13% are seen a single time; approximately 5% belongs to the top ten. This TCR was recovered from a female donor with HTLV-1-associated myelopathy (HAM/TSP). The V call is TRBV5-1, the J call TRBJ2-3; TRBD2 is a possible D gene (6 bases). Input material: PBMCs. The CDR3 is CASSTGAWGGTDTQYF. CDR3 nucleotides: TGCGCCAGCAGCACGGGAGCCTGGGGGGGCACAGATACGCAGTATTTT.